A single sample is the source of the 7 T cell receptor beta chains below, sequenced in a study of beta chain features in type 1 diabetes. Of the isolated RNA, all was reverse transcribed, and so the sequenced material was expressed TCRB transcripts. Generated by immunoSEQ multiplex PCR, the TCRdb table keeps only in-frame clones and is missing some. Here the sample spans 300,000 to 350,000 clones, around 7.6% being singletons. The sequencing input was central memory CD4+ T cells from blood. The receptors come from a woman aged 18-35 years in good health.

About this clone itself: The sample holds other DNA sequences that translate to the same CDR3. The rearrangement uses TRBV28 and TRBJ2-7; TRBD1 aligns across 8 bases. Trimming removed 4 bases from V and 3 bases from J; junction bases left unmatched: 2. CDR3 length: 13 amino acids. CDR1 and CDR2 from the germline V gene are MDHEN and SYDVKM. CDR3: CASSSGQDYEQYF. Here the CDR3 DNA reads TGTGCCAGCAGTTCGGGACAGGACTACGAGCAGTACTTC.

This chain's CDR3 is CASSELAHPGSGAFF. The CDR3 bases are TGTGCCAGCAGTGAGTTGGCCCATCCAGGGTCGGGAGCTTTCTTT. This rearrangement joins TRBV2 to TRBJ1-1, with TRBD1 as a possible D gene (5 bases). The CDR3 has 15 residues. V was clipped by 3 bases and J by 10 bases, with 21 bases between them. The V gene's germline CDR1 is SNHLY and CDR2 FYNNEI.

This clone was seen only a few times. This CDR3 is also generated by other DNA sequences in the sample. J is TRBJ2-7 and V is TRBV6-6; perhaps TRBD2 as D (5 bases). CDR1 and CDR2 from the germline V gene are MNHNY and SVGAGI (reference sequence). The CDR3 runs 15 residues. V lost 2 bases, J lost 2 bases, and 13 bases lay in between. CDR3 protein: CASSYVGSSPYEQYF. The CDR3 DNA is TGTGCCAGCAGTTACGTAGGGAGTTCCCCCTACGAGCAGTACTTC.

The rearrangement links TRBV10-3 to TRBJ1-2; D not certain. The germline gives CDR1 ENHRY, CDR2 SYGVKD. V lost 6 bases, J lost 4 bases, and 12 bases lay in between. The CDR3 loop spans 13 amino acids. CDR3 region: CAISPGQVYGYTF. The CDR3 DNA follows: TGTGCCATCAGCCCCGGGCAGGTCTATGGCTACACCTTC.

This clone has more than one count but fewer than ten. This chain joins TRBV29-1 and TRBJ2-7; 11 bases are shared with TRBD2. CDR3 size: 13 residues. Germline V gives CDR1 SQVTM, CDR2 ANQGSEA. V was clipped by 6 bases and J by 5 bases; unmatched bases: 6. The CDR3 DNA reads TGCAGCGTGACTAGCGGGACGATCCACGAGCAGTACTTC. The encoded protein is CSVTSGTIHEQYF.

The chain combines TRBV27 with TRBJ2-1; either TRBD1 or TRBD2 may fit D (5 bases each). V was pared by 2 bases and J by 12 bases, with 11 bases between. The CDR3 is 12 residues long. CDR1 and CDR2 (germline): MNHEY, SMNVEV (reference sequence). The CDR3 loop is CASSLEGHGQFF. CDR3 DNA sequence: TGTGCCAGCAGTTTAGAGGGGCATGGGCAGTTCTTC.

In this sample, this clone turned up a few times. Here the CDR3 reads CSVVHRGNTEAFF. As DNA, the CDR3 is TGCAGCGTTGTGCACAGGGGGAACACTGAAGCTTTCTTT. This rearrangement joins TRBV29-1 to TRBJ1-1; 7 nucleotides agree with TRBD1. CDR1 and CDR2 (germline): SQVTM, ANQGSEA. The V segment lost 4 bases and the J segment 1 base; nucleotides outside the gene matches: 3. The CDR3 totals 13 residues.